Shown below are 29 T cell receptor beta chains from a single sample sequenced in a study of shared clonotypes between healthy human individuals. Method: immunoSEQ multiplex PCR; TCRdb's copy keeps in-frame clones and lacks some. The data contain about 110,000 clones, about 72% of them singletons. Sequencing was performed on memory CD8+ T cells sorted from blood. Sample subset: CD45RO+ cells pooled with CCR7-negative TemRA cells. The source is a woman aged 25 to 45 in good health.

The count of this clone is one. The genes are TRBV5-6 and TRBJ2-7; 8 bases align to TRBD1. In germline, CDR1 is SGHDT, CDR2 YYEEEE. With 1 base clipped from V and 1 base from J, the junction kept 10 bases outside the gene matches. The CDR3 contains 17 residues. The CDR3 sequence: CASSLKNGQGGSYEQYF. CDR3 in DNA: TGTGCCAGCAGCTTGAAAAATGGACAGGGCGGTTCCTACGAGCAGTACTTC.

The chain is built from TRBV7-9 and TRBJ2-5; a weak D match, TRBD1 (6 bases). Per the germline V gene, CDR1 is SEHNR and CDR2 is FQNEAQ (reference sequence). This CDR3 has 14 amino acids. Trimming took 5 bases from V and 6 from J, leaving 16 bases between them. This chain's CDR3 is CASSANTGIQTQYF. In nucleotides, the CDR3 is TGTGCCAGCAGCGCTAACACAGGGATCCAGACCCAGTACTTC.

V and J are TRBV28 and TRBJ2-1; the D is unclear. The germline V and J ends were trimmed by 3 bases and 4 bases, with 16 bases remaining between them. The CDR3 is made up of 16 amino acids. Germline V gene sequence: CDR1 MDHEN, CDR2 SYDVKM. CDR3 protein: CASSFAYHTYYNEQFF. DNA of the CDR3: TGTGCCAGCAGTTTCGCCTATCATACTTATTACAATGAGCAGTTCTTC.

This clone was counted between two and nine times. V gene TRBV9 combines with J gene TRBJ2-3; the D call may be TRBD1 or TRBD2 (6 bases each). Germline loops: CDR1 SGDLS, CDR2 YYNGEE. V dropped 2 bases and J dropped 3 bases, with 10 bases sitting between them. The length of the CDR3 is 14 residues. DNA for the CDR3: TGTGCCAGCAGCGTGGGGGGCACGACAGATACGCAGTATTTT. This gives the protein CASSVGGTTDTQYF.

This rearrangement joins TRBV2 to TRBJ2-2, with D tentatively TRBD1 or TRBD2 (5 bases each). This CDR3 comprises 12 residues. Germline V gene data show CDR1 as SNHLY and CDR2 as FYNNEI. Trimming took 10 bases from V and 7 from J, leaving 13 bases between them. CDR3 region: CATTGRGGELFF. The CDR3 DNA is TGTGCCACGACGGGGCGCGGCGGGGAGCTGTTTTTT.

This clone was detected ten times or more. This same CDR3 is encoded by further DNA sequences in the sample. The genes are TRBV21-1 and TRBJ1-2; the D call of TRBD1 is as the table states it, not checked on the DNA. TRBV21-1 constitutes a pseudogene. This CDR3 spans 14 amino acids. As DNA, the CDR3 is TGTGCCAGCAGCCTAGGCTTTAGGGGCTATGGCTACACCTTC. It is translated as CASSLGFRGYGYTF.

V and J are TRBV19 and TRBJ2-5, with TRBD1 as a possible D gene (6 bases). The CDR3 is made up of 18 amino acids. Deletions cut 6 bases from V and 5 bases from J, with 28 bases between. The germline CDR1 and CDR2 sequences are LNHDA and SQIVND (reference sequence). The CDR3 region has the DNA TGTGCCAGTAGCACCTTAGTATCCATAAACAGGGCGTGGGAGACCCAGTACTTC. It codes for CASSTLVSINRAWETQYF.

This chain uses TRBV28 with TRBJ2-7; 9 bases are shared with TRBD1. Germline V CDR1 and CDR2: MDHEN, SYDVKM. The length of the CDR3 is 15 residues. With 4 bases clipped from V and 0 bases from J, the junction kept 4 bases outside the gene matches. In DNA form, the CDR3 reads TGTGCCAGCAGTTGGGACAGGGAGGCCTCCTACGAGCAGTACTTC. Translation gives CASSWDREASYEQYF. Based on the CDR3 plus reference TRBV28 and TRBJ2-7, the full variable domain is DVKVTQSSRYLVKRTGEKVFLECVQDMDHENMFWYRQDPGLGLRLIYFSYDVKMKEKGDIPEGYSVSREKKERFSLILESASTNQTSMYLCASSWDREASYEQYFGPGTRLTVT.

This clone has just one count. The V call is TRBV15, the J call TRBJ2-5; 9 nucleotides match TRBD2. This CDR3 comprises 15 residues. V lost 5 bases to trimming and J lost 5 bases; unmatched junction nucleotides: 9. In germline, CDR1 is LNHNV, CDR2 YYDKDF (reference sequence). As DNA, the CDR3 is TGTGCCACCAGCGTCGAGCGGGAGGCCTCGGAGACCCAGTACTTC. It encodes CATSVEREASETQYF.

The chain uses TRBV5-1 and TRBJ1-1; a weak D match, TRBD1 (5 bases). The CDR3 spans 13 residues. Germline loops: CDR1 SGHRS, CDR2 YFSETQ. The ends were cut back, 2 bases at V and 4 bases at J, with 9 bases in the middle. CDR3 in DNA: TGCGCCAGCAGCTTCGGACAAGTCACTGAAGCTTTCTTT. Protein: CASSFGQVTEAFF.

The chain combines TRBV28 with TRBJ1-5; TRBD1 might be the D (5 bases). The CDR3 is made up of 18 amino acids. The V gene lost 2 bases and the J gene lost 4 bases, with 21 bases spanning the gap. Germline CDR1 MDHEN, CDR2 SYDVKM. The CDR3: CASSLKLVGVWQNQPQHF. DNA for the CDR3: TGTGCCAGCAGTTTAAAATTGGTAGGGGTTTGGCAAAATCAGCCCCAGCATTTT.

This clone was seen repeatedly, ten times or more. The V gene is TRBV19, the J gene TRBJ1-5; TRBD1 might be the D (6 bases). CDR1 and CDR2 from the germline V gene are LNHDA and SQIVND (reference sequence). The CDR3 consists of 14 residues. The ends were cut back, 7 bases at V and 4 bases at J, with 14 bases in the middle. The CDR3 reads CASTNRAYNQPQHF. The CDR3 coding sequence is TGTGCCAGTACCAACAGGGCCTATAATCAGCCCCAGCATTTT.

V and J are TRBV7-2 and TRBJ2-7; a weak D match, TRBD2 (6 bases). Per the germline V gene, CDR1 is SGHTA and CDR2 is FQGNSA. The CDR3 runs to 15 residues. V shed 3 bases and J shed 2 bases, with 14 bases lying between them. The CDR3 region has the DNA TGTGCCAGCAGCTTTAGCGGCTTAGGGACCTACGAGCAGTACTTC. Its protein is CASSFSGLGTYEQYF. Supplemented by reference TRBV7-2 and TRBJ2-7, the full variable domain reads GAGVSQSPSNKVTEKGKDVELRCDPISGHTALYWYRQSLGQGLEFLIYFQGNSAPDKSGLPSDRFSAERTGGSVSTLTIQRTQQEDSAVYLCASSFSGLGTYEQYFGPGTRLTVT.

The rearrangement joins TRBV6-6 to TRBJ2-3; 11 bases map to TRBD2. With V trimmed by 5 bases and J by 2 bases, 6 bases remained unmatched. Germline V lookup: CDR1 MNHNY, CDR2 SVGAGI (reference sequence). This CDR3 is built from 16 residues. CDR3: CASSKTTSGTTDTQYF. CDR3 in DNA: TGTGCCAGCAGTAAAACGACTAGCGGGACCACAGATACGCAGTATTTT.

The rearrangement joins TRBV6-4 to TRBJ1-5, with D possibly TRBD1 on 5 matching bases. The V gene lost 4 bases and the J gene lost 2 bases, with 9 bases spanning the gap. This CDR3 is built from 14 residues. Germline assignment: CDR1 MRHNA and CDR2 SNTAGT. The CDR3 DNA sequence: TGTGCCAGCAGTGTTGGGGACGGCAATCAGCCCCAGCATTTT. Amino acids: CASSVGDGNQPQHF.

The gene calls are TRBV30 and TRBJ2-5; 9 positions agree with TRBD1. CDR3 size: 15 residues. V shed 2 bases and J 11 bases; nucleotides not matched to a gene: 15. Germline V gives CDR1 GTSNPN, CDR2 SVGIG (reference sequence). CDR3 in amino acids: CAWSTGTGYFWEQYF. The CDR3 region has the DNA TGTGCCTGGAGTACCGGGACAGGGTATTTTTGGGAGCAGTACTTC.

This clone showed up just a few times. This sequence joins TRBV7-9 and TRBJ2-2, with 13 bases fitting TRBD2. Germline CDR1 is SEHNR and CDR2 is FQNEAQ (reference sequence). The CDR3 totals 19 residues. After removal of 0 bases from V and 6 bases from J, the junction contained 10 bases not matched to a gene. CDR3 nucleotide sequence: TGTGCCAGCAGCTTAGCCTCGGGACTAGCGGGACTGTATCCCGGGGAGCTGTTTTTT. The encoded protein is CASSLASGLAGLYPGELFF.

V gene TRBV28 combines with J gene TRBJ2-7; D gene uncertain. Germline V gene data show CDR1 as MDHEN and CDR2 as SYDVKM. V lost 11 bases and J lost 6, with 14 bases in between. The CDR3 has 11 amino acids. Written as DNA, the CDR3 is TGTGCCTCCGCCGCGGCGCGCGAGCAGTACTTC. Its translation is CASAAAREQYF.

By proportion, this clone is medium-sized. Here the CDR3 reads CASSPRQGPTNEQFF. The CDR3 bases are TGTGCCAGCAGCCCGAGACAGGGTCCGACCAATGAGCAGTTCTTC. This rearrangement joins TRBV7-8 to TRBJ2-1; 7 bases map to TRBD1. The CDR3 loop spans 15 amino acids. The V segment lost 5 bases and the J segment 6 bases; nucleotides outside the gene matches: 10. CDR1 is SGHVS and CDR2 is FQNEAQ in the germline V gene. The full variable domain, with the rest looked up from reference TRBV7-8 and TRBJ2-1, is GAGVSQSPRYKVAKRGQDVALRCDPISGHVSLFWYQQALGQGPEFLTYFQNEAQLDKSGLPSDRFFAERPEGSVSTLKIQRTQQEDSAVYLCASSPRQGPTNEQFFGPGTRLTVL.

The chain uses TRBV27 and TRBJ2-6; D is unresolved. Germline V gives CDR1 MNHEY, CDR2 SMNVEV (reference sequence). Trimming removed 3 bases at V and 2 bases at J, with 8 bases between. CDR3 length equals 15 residues. This CDR3 reads CASSLWGTGANVLTF. The CDR3 DNA reads as TGTGCCAGCAGTTTGTGGGGTACTGGGGCCAACGTCCTGACTTTC. Full variable domain (missing parts from reference TRBV27 and TRBJ2-6): EAQVTQNPRYLITVTGKKLTVTCSQNMNHEYMSWYRQDPGLGLRQIYYSMNVEVTDKGDVPEGYKVSRKEKRNFPLILESPSPNQTSLYFCASSLWGTGANVLTFGAGSRLTVL.

The rearrangement uses TRBV7-9 and TRBJ2-7, with TRBD2 matching 12 bases. After removal of 3 bases from V and 4 bases from J, the junction contained 13 bases not matched to a gene. Germline CDR1 SEHNR, CDR2 FQNEAQ (reference sequence). The CDR3 totals 18 residues. The CDR3 region is CASSLGTSGPKNLYEQYF. CDR3 DNA: TGTGCCAGCAGCTTGGGGACTAGCGGGCCCAAGAACCTATACGAGCAGTACTTC. Filled out from reference TRBV7-9 and TRBJ2-7, the complete variable domain reads DTGVSQNPRHKITKRGQNVTFRCDPISEHNRLYWYRQTLGQGPEFLTYFQNEAQLEKSRLLSDRFSAERPKGSFSTLEIQRTEQGDSAMYLCASSLGTSGPKNLYEQYFGPGTRLTVT.

V gene TRBV15 combines with J gene TRBJ2-1, with TRBD2 matching over 10 bases. The CDR3 length is 15 residues. J lost 7 bases, V lost 5 bases, and 8 bases had no gene match. CDR1 and CDR2 (germline): LNHNV, YYDKDF (reference sequence). The CDR3 nucleotides read TGTGCCACCAGCGCAAGGACTAGCGGCCTAAATGAGCAGTTCTTC. This gives the protein CATSARTSGLNEQFF.

This chain joins TRBV11-2 and TRBJ2-7; the D gene is possibly TRBD2 (7 bases). Trimming stripped 5 bases from V and 1 base from J, with 18 bases between. Germline V gene sequence: CDR1 SGHAT, CDR2 FQNNGV. The CDR3 runs to 16 residues. This chain's CDR3 is CASSPGGGSRSYEQYF. Here the CDR3 DNA reads TGTGCCAGCAGCCCCGGCGGGGGCAGCCGATCCTACGAGCAGTACTTC.

J is TRBJ1-1 and V is TRBV4-2, with D maybe TRBD1 (6 bases). This CDR3 region has 16 residues. V dropped 4 bases and J dropped 3 bases, with 18 bases sitting between them. CDR1 and CDR2 from the germline V gene are LGHNA and YNFKEQ. DNA for the CDR3: TGTGCCAGCAGCCCAGGCGGGGGGCCCGCGGACACTGAAGCTTTCTTT. Its protein is CASSPGGGPADTEAFF.

The chain carries TRBV27 and TRBJ1-2; 8 positions agree with TRBD1. The CDR3 spans 17 residues. Germline CDR1 and CDR2: MNHEY and SMNVEV (reference sequence). V lost 3 bases, J lost 8 bases, and 17 bases stayed unmatched. CDR3 sequence: CASSFWVPGTGSGGYTF. The CDR3 nucleotides read TGTGCCAGCAGTTTTTGGGTCCCCGGGACAGGTTCAGGGGGCTACACCTTC.

Many counts were recorded for this clone. This chain uses TRBV6-6 with TRBJ2-2, with 7 bases that match TRBD1. Losses at the gene ends were 5 bases for V and 3 bases for J; bases not matched to a gene: 9. The CDR3 is 16 residues long. Germline values: CDR1 MNHNY, CDR2 SVGAGI (reference sequence). CDR3 protein: CASSKIRQGDTGELFF. CDR3 DNA: TGTGCCAGCAGTAAGATCCGACAGGGCGACACCGGGGAGCTGTTTTTT.

There are many counts of this clone. V and J are TRBV18 and TRBJ2-7, with TRBD2 matching over 9 bases. The CDR3 extends over 13 amino acids. The junction had 1 base not matched to a gene; V was cut back by 3 bases and J by 4 bases. Germline V lookup: CDR1 KGHSH, CDR2 LQKENI. The CDR3 DNA is TGTGCCAGCTCACCTAGCGGGAGTTACGAGCAGTACTTC. Translated, it gives CASSPSGSYEQYF.

This clone was seen many times. The chain couples TRBV6-1 to TRBJ1-5, with D tentatively TRBD1 (6 bases). This CDR3 comprises 15 residues. The V end was cut by 1 base, the J end by 0 bases, with 7 bases between. The germline V gene has CDR1 MNHNS and CDR2 SASEGT. CDR3 region: CASSEEGGSNQPQHF. In DNA form, the CDR3 reads TGTGCCAGCAGTGAAGAAGGGGGTAGCAATCAGCCCCAGCATTTT.

This rearrangement joins TRBV2 to TRBJ2-2; TRBD2 aligns across 10 bases. Germline-derived CDR1 and CDR2 are SNHLY and FYNNEI. V shed 7 bases, J shed 3 bases, and the junction held 11 bases outside the gene matches. CDR3 size: 17 residues. The CDR3 DNA is TGTGCCAGCAACCTCCTAGCGGGAGTTGTGCACACCGGGGAGCTGTTTTTT. Translation: CASNLLAGVVHTGELFF.